The TCR beta chain described here comes from a study of early T cells in non-severe SARS-CoV-2 infection. Germline assignment: CDR1 SGHKS and CDR2 YYEKEE (reference sequence). Trimming removed 7 bases at V and 1 base at J, with 12 bases between. The CDR3 spans 13 residues. TCRdb recomputed calls from the 5' RACE reads with MiXCR, one row per CDR3 protein. Found here are 25,000 to 30,000 distinct CDR3 sequences, roughly 4% of them singletons; the top ten hold around 4.2%. Sequenced material: whole blood. The receptor's source is an adult who was a healthcare worker with PCR-confirmed SARS-CoV-2 infection or an uninfected control (not recorded which). This rearrangement joins TRBV5-5 to TRBJ2-7; no firm D call. CDR3 coding DNA: TGTGCCAGCTCGGCAGCTCTATCCTACGAGCAGTACTTC. Translating it yields CASSAALSYEQYF. Combining the CDR3 with reference TRBV5-5 and TRBJ2-7 gives the whole variable domain DAGVTQSPTHLIKTRGQQVTLRCSPISGHKSVSWYQQVLGQGPQFIFQYYEKEERGRGNFPDRFSARQFPNYSSELNVNALLLGDSALYLCASSAALSYEQYFGPGTRLTVT.